These 19 T cell receptor beta chains share one sample of origin, sequenced in a study of human T cells and chemical hapten exposure. Total RNA was extracted from unfractionated whole blood. One entry per CDR3 protein results from TCRdb running MiXCR on the 5' RACE reads. The sample contains around 140,000 distinct CDR3 sequences, about 4.3% of which appear only once. The receptors come from a female donor in good health.

The genes are TRBV12-3 or TRBV12-4 and TRBJ1-1, with no clear D. V was cut by 1 base and J by 0 bases, with 9 bases left in between. The CDR3 is 15 amino acids. The CDR3 coding sequence is TGTGCCAGCAGTTTAGTGGGAACAGTGAACACTGAAGCTTTCTTT. Amino acid sequence: CASSLVGTVNTEAFF.

This clonotype was detected many times. A read error is possible here, since a much larger clone lies one base away. The chain is built from TRBV6-2 or TRBV6-3 and TRBJ2-5; D remains ambiguous. CDR3 size: 16 residues. Trimming pared 6 bases from V and 2 bases from J, leaving 19 bases between. Looked up from germline, CDR1 is MNHEY and CDR2 is SVGEGT. The chain's CDR3 is CASRTFGLGQQETQYF. CDR3 in DNA: TGTGCCAGCAGGACGTTTGGGCTCGGCCAACAAGAGACCCAGTACTTC.

The rearrangement joins TRBV6-5 to TRBJ1-3, with 7 bases matching TRBD1. This CDR3 region has 15 residues. With V trimmed by 5 bases and J by 1 base, 5 bases remained unmatched. Germline V gene sequence: CDR1 MNHEY, CDR2 SVGAGI. This CDR3 is CASSAYRGSGNTIYF. As DNA, the CDR3 is TGTGCCAGCAGTGCCTACAGGGGATCTGGAAACACCATATATTTT.

This clonotype was observed at least ten times. The conserved phenylalanine or tryptophan is not found at the CDR3 terminus, so this likely reflects a read error. This CDR3 is CSANVMVGMLWPQHL. CDR3 in DNA: TGCAGTGCTAACGTCATGGTGGGGATGTTATGGCCCCAGCATCTT. The chain recombines TRBV20-1 with TRBJ1-5, with no clear D. V was clipped by 4 bases and J by 9 bases, with 22 bases between them. Germline V CDR1 and CDR2: DFQATT, SNEGSKA (reference sequence). The CDR3 is made up of 15 amino acids.

In its sample, this clonotype was seen many times. The rearrangement joins TRBV2 to TRBJ1-1; D is undetermined. The V end lost 4 bases, the J end lost 0 bases, and 12 bases lay between the germline ends. The germline V gene encodes CDR1 SNHLY and CDR2 FYNNEI. The CDR3 totals 15 residues. The DNA for the CDR3 is TGTGCCAGCAGTGGAATACTGCTAATGAACACTGAAGCTTTCTTT. Encoded protein: CASSGILLMNTEAFF.

In this sample, this clonotype turned up many times. The chain recombines TRBV20-1 with TRBJ1-3, with D unclear. The CDR3 runs to 15 residues. V lost 3 bases and J lost 0, with 12 bases in between. Per the germline V gene, CDR1 is DFQATT and CDR2 is SNEGSKA (reference sequence). The chain's CDR3 is CSASKPAISGNTIYF. For the CDR3, the DNA is TGCAGTGCTAGTAAGCCAGCTATCTCTGGAAACACCATATATTTT.

The table lists this clonotype with many counts. The chain recombines TRBV29-1 with TRBJ1-2, with TRBD1 as a possible D gene (5 bases). CDR1 is SQVTM and CDR2 is ANQGSEA in the germline V gene. The ends were cut back, 3 bases at V and 4 bases at J, with 9 bases in the middle. The CDR3 length is 12 residues. CDR3 bases: TGCAGCGTTGATCAGGGAGGCTATGGCTACACCTTC. This encodes CSVDQGGYGYTF.

At least ten counts were recorded for this clonotype. V is TRBV28 and J is TRBJ1-5; 8 nucleotides agree with TRBD1. The CDR3 covers 15 residues. V dropped 8 bases and J dropped 0; count of bases not matched to a gene: 6. CDR1 is MDHEN, CDR2 SYDVKM, per germline. DNA of the CDR3: TGTGCCAGCCAGGGGGCAATAATTAGCAATCAGCCCCAGCATTTT. Translated: CASQGAIISNQPQHF.

This clonotype was recorded many times. This chain joins TRBV28 and TRBJ1-6, with a possible D match to TRBD1 (6 bases). Trimming took off 6 bases at V and 14 bases at J, with 23 bases between the two ends. In germline, CDR1 is MDHEN, CDR2 SYDVKM. CDR3 length: 15 residues. This CDR3 is CASSRRQAGRGALHF. CDR3 bases: TGTGCCAGCAGCCGCAGACAGGCCGGGAGGGGGGCCCTCCACTTT. Drawing the rest from reference TRBV28 and TRBJ1-6, the complete variable domain is DVKVTQSSRYLVKRTGEKVFLECVQDMDHENMFWYRQDPGLGLRLIYFSYDVKMKEKGDIPEGYSVSREKKERFSLILESASTNQTSMYLCASSRRQAGRGALHFGNGTRLTVT.

Many counts were recorded for this clonotype. This chain connects TRBV20-1 to TRBJ1-5; tentatively, D is TRBD1 (6 bases). This CDR3 is 15 amino acids long. Germline V gene lookup returns CDR1 DFQATT and CDR2 SNEGSKA (reference sequence). V was cut by 3 bases and J by 3 bases, with 15 bases left in between. The DNA of the CDR3 is TGCAGTGCTAGTCTCTCCGGGACACACAATCAGCCCCAGCATTTT. Translating gives CSASLSGTHNQPQHF.

A few counts support this clonotype. The rearrangement uses TRBV6-2 or TRBV6-3 and TRBJ2-1; 7 bases map to TRBD2. The CDR3 covers 15 residues. V was pared by 5 bases and J by 8 bases, with 12 bases of the junction left unmatched. CDR1 is MNHEY and CDR2 is SVGEGT in the germline V gene. The CDR3 DNA is TGTGCCAGCAGTGACGGACGAGCGGGGCCCCATGAGCAGTTCTTC. Residues: CASSDGRAGPHEQFF.

This clonotype has at least ten counts. This chain uses TRBV6-2 or TRBV6-3 with TRBJ2-2, with TRBD1 identical over 9 bases. Trimming at V came to 5 bases and at J to 0 bases, leaving 7 bases not matched to a gene. Germline CDR1 MNHEY, CDR2 SVGEGT. The CDR3 has 17 amino acids. The CDR3 is CASSGPQGAANTGELFF. DNA of the CDR3: TGTGCCAGCAGTGGTCCACAGGGGGCTGCGAACACCGGGGAGCTGTTTTTT.

This clonotype was seen only a few times. The J gene is TRBJ2-7, the V gene TRBV6-1; TRBD1 is a possible D gene (6 bases). The length of the CDR3 is 15 residues. The V end lost 8 bases, the J end lost 0 bases, and 17 bases lay between the germline ends. CDR1 MNHNS and CDR2 SASEGT come from the germline V gene. The CDR3 region is CASGQDTGFSYEQYF. DNA of the CDR3: TGTGCCAGCGGACAAGATACAGGGTTCTCCTACGAGCAGTACTTC.

The table lists this clonotype with many counts. V usage is TRBV12-5 and J usage is TRBJ2-3; no clear D gene. In germline, CDR1 is LGHNT, CDR2 FRNRAP. Trimming took off 1 base at V and 6 bases at J, with 2 bases between the two ends. The CDR3 consists of 11 residues. CDR3 protein: CASGLADTQYF. As DNA, the CDR3 is TGTGCTAGTGGTTTGGCTGATACGCAGTATTTT.

This clonotype was picked up many times. The rearrangement links TRBV30 to TRBJ1-2; D remains unclear. Trimming removed 4 bases from V and 3 bases from J, with 15 bases in between. The CDR3 runs 14 residues. Germline V CDR1 and CDR2: GTSNPN, SVGIG (reference sequence). For the CDR3, the DNA is TGTGCCTGGAACCCCGGTAGGGTTGACTATGGCTACACCTTC. This codes for CAWNPGRVDYGYTF.

Many counts were recorded for this clonotype. The chain carries TRBV7-6 and TRBJ2-3; no definite D call. The germline V gene encodes CDR1 SGHVS and CDR2 FNYEAQ. The CDR3 totals 12 residues. Trimming took off 9 bases at V and 6 bases at J, with 13 bases between the two ends. CDR3 residues: CASSGNGDTQYF. The CDR3 DNA is TGTGCCAGTAGTGGGAATGGTGATACGCAGTATTTT.

As to this clonotype: A clone one base away is much larger, so this may be a read error. The chain uses TRBV29-1 and TRBJ1-1; D call uncertain. Germline assignment: CDR1 SQVTM and CDR2 ANQGSEA. CDR3 size: 15 residues. V lost 7 bases and J lost 1, with 19 bases in between. The CDR3 DNA reads TGCAGCGCCAAAGACCCTTTTGGAAGGAACACTGAAGCTTTCTTT. Its translation: CSAKDPFGRNTEAFF. Looking up the rest from reference TRBV29-1 and TRBJ1-1 gives the full variable domain: SAVISQKPSRDICQRGTSLTIQCQVDSQVTMMFWYRQQPGQSLTLIATANQGSEATYESGFVIDKFPISRPNLTFSTLTVSNMSPEDSSIYLCSAKDPFGRNTEAFFGQGTRLTVV.

Many counts were recorded for this clonotype. This rearrangement joins TRBV15 to TRBJ1-3; D not certain. CDR1 LNHNV and CDR2 YYDKDF come from the germline V gene (reference sequence). The CDR3 length is 15 residues. V was cut by 5 bases and J by 0 bases, with 11 bases left in between. CDR3 nucleotides: TGTGCCACCAGCGGTTCGGGAAGCTCTGGAAACACCATATATTTT. Encoded protein: CATSGSGSSGNTIYF.

V and J are TRBV7-2 and TRBJ2-1; D is perhaps TRBD1 (5 bases). Per germline, CDR1 SGHTA and CDR2 FQGNSA. V dropped 1 base and J dropped 6 bases, with 16 bases sitting between them. The CDR3 length is 16 residues. CDR3 bases: TGTGCCAGCAGCTTAGTGAGCACTGGGGCCCGCAATGAGCAGTTCTTC. Its translation: CASSLVSTGARNEQFF.